Following are 10 T cell receptor beta chains from one sample sequenced in a study of type 1 regulatory T cells. The antigens of these receptors remain unknown. One entry per CDR3 protein, called by TCRdb with MiXCR from the reads. The top ten clones hold roughly 2.1% of a sample with 60,000 to 70,000 distinct CDR3 sequences, 49% of them seen once. The sequencing sample was made of cultured non-Tr1 T cells, either the whole culture or a sorted T cell fraction (not recorded which). The receptors shown here come from a human donor in good health.

This clonotype was recorded a few times. The gene calls are TRBV19 and TRBJ1-1, with TRBD1 matching 9 bases. With V trimmed by 3 bases and J by 3 bases, 11 bases remained unmatched. The germline CDR1 and CDR2 sequences are LNHDA and SQIVND (reference sequence). CDR3 length: 17 residues. CDR3 coding DNA: TGTGCCAGTAGTATCGGGACAGGGCGACTGATAGACACTGAAGCTTTCTTT. Protein: CASSIGTGRLIDTEAFF. Drawing the rest from reference TRBV19 and TRBJ1-1, the complete variable domain is DGGITQSPKYLFRKEGQNVTLSCEQNLNHDAMYWYRQDPGQGLRLIYYSQIVNDFQKGDIAEGYSVSREKKESFPLTVTSAQKNPTAFYLCASSIGTGRLIDTEAFFGQGTRLTVV.

CDR3 sequence (DNA): TGTGCCACCAGTGATCCTGCCGGGACTTTCAATGAGCAGTTCTTC. Residues: CATSDPAGTFNEQFF. The chain joins TRBV24-1 to TRBJ2-1; possible D gene TRBD2, 6 bases. Trimming cost V 3 bases and J 6 bases, with 14 bases left between them. Germline CDR1 is KGHDR and CDR2 is SFDVKD. The CDR3 is 15 residues long.

This clonotype was recorded a few times. V gene TRBV7-6 combines with J gene TRBJ1-4; no firm D call. CDR3 length equals 13 residues. V shed 1 base and J shed 3 bases, with 3 bases lying between them. Germline values: CDR1 SGHVS, CDR2 FNYEAQ. The CDR3 sequence is CASSLVANEKLFF. The CDR3, as DNA: TGTGCCAGCAGCTTAGTAGCTAATGAAAAACTGTTTTTT.

Only a few counts were recorded for this clonotype. The rearrangement uses TRBV11-3 and TRBJ2-1, with D maybe TRBD1 (6 bases). Germline loops: CDR1 SGHNT, CDR2 YENEEA. The CDR3 sequence is 11 residues long. V gave up 5 bases and J gave up 9 bases, with 8 bases separating them. CDR3 in amino acids: CASSKQGEQFF. CDR3 nucleotide sequence: TGTGCCAGCAGCAAACAGGGTGAGCAGTTCTTC.

This clonotype showed up just a few times. This sequence joins TRBV25-1 and TRBJ1-2; a possible D gene is TRBD1 (6 bases). Germline CDR1 and CDR2: MGHDK and SYGVNS. V dropped 2 bases and J dropped 8 bases, with 15 bases sitting between them. The CDR3 runs 14 residues. The CDR3 coding sequence is TGTGCCAGCAGTGAAGACGGGGGGGCGATAGGCTACACCTTC. Translated: CASSEDGGAIGYTF.

This clonotype was detected only a few times. The genes are TRBV7-2 and TRBJ1-2; no definite D call. V dropped 1 base and J dropped 0 bases, with 12 bases sitting between them. The length of the CDR3 is 16 residues. Germline CDR1 is SGHTA and CDR2 is FQGNSA. In nucleotides, the CDR3 is TGTGCCAGCAGCTTAGTAGGGAACCAACCTAACTATGGCTACACCTTC. Translated: CASSLVGNQPNYGYTF.

J is TRBJ1-2 and V is TRBV7-2, with D maybe TRBD1 (6 bases). CDR3 length: 15 amino acids. Germline V CDR1 and CDR2: SGHTA, FQGNSA. V gave up 0 bases and J gave up 7 bases, with 15 bases separating them. CDR3 bases: TGTGCCAGCAGCTTAGCCCCACAACAGGGCACTGGCTACACCTTC. It yields the protein CASSLAPQQGTGYTF.

There are a few counts of this clonotype. The rearrangement links TRBV20-1 to TRBJ2-7; D perhaps matches TRBD2 (6 bases). This CDR3 contains 13 residues. Germline V gene lookup returns CDR1 DFQATT and CDR2 SNEGSKA (reference sequence). Deletions cut 2 bases from V and 6 bases from J, with 14 bases between. CDR3 residues: CSARSPAGLEQYF. As DNA, the CDR3 is TGCAGTGCTAGATCCCCGGCGGGGCTCGAGCAGTACTTC.

The chain is built from TRBV10-3 and TRBJ1-4; TRBD1 might be the D (5 bases). V was shortened by 10 bases and J by 11 bases, with 17 bases between the two germline ends. This CDR3 region has 12 residues. CDR1 and CDR2 (germline): ENHRY, SYGVKD. CDR3 DNA: TGTGCCAGCGAGAGCGGGACTGGGAAACTGTTTTTT. As protein: CASESGTGKLFF.

In its sample, this clonotype was seen a few times. This CDR3 is CASSPLTRNDEQYF. In DNA form, the CDR3 reads TGCGCCAGCAGCCCCCTAACAAGGAACGACGAGCAGTACTTC. The V and J genes are TRBV4-1 and TRBJ2-7; D unclear. Germline-derived CDR1 and CDR2 are MGHRA and YSYEKL. The germline V and J ends were trimmed by 4 bases and 5 bases, with 15 bases remaining between them. The CDR3 sequence is 14 residues long.